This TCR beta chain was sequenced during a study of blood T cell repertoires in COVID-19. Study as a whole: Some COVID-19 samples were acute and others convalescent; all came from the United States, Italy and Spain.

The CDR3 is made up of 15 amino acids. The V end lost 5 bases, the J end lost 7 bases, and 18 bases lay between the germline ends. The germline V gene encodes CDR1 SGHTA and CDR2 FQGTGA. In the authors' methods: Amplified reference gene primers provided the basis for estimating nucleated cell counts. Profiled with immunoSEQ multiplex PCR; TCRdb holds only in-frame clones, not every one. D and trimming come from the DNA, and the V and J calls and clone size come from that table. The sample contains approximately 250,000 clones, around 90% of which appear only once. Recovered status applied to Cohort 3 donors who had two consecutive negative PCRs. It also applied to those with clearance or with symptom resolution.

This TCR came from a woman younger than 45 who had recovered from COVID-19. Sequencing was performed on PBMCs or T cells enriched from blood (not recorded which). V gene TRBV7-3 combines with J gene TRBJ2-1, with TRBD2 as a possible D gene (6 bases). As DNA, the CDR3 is TGTGCCAGCAGCCCCCGTGATGGGAGGAGGAATGAGCAGTTCTTC. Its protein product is CASSPRDGRRNEQFF.